Sequencing of this T cell receptor beta chain was carried out in a study of shared T cell receptors in the human thymus. The germline V gene encodes CDR1 SEHNR and CDR2 FQNEAQ (reference sequence). The CDR3 has 13 amino acids. The V gene lost 5 bases and the J gene lost 5 bases, with 12 bases spanning the gap. This table comes from immunoSEQ multiplex PCR, and its TCRdb copy is limited to in-frame clones, with some not included. The repertoire holds roughly 560,000 clones, around three quarters seen once, with around 0.013% in the top ten. This clone was detected once. This same sample was also taken into another study, of human thymus T cells. That source adds: Infants served as donors; they were healthy and Finnish and were having corrective surgery for congenital heart defects. Thymus tissue was removed during corrective cardiac surgery. Thymic repertoires from unrelated individuals overlapped highly, related research reported.

The rearrangement uses TRBV7-9 and TRBJ1-1; D unclear. What was sequenced was thymocytes. The TCR was taken from a boy younger than two with a congenital heart defect. CDR3 sequence reads: CASSPPTRTEAFF. Here the CDR3 DNA reads TGTGCCAGCAGCCCACCTACCCGGACTGAAGCTTTCTTT.